The 28 T cell receptor beta chains given below trace back to one sample, sequenced in a study of shared clonotypes between healthy human individuals. Clones were sequenced by immunoSEQ multiplex PCR, and TCRdb holds only the in-frame ones, with some missing. The sample lists 2 million to 2.5 million clones, almost 96% occurring once. The sample consisted of naive CD4+ T cells sorted from blood. Regarding subset: CD45RA+ positively selected. These receptors all come from a man younger than 35 in good health.

The V and J genes are TRBV10-3 and TRBJ2-5, with D maybe TRBD1 (6 bases). CDR1 and CDR2 (germline): ENHRY, SYGVKD. V was pared by 0 bases and J by 5 bases, with 16 bases between. CDR3 length: 16 residues. CDR3 amino acids: CAISESAGRGMETQYF. DNA for the CDR3: TGTGCCATCAGTGAGTCGGCGGGCAGGGGCATGGAGACCCAGTACTTC.

Concerning this clone itself: This sample includes further DNA sequences coding for the same CDR3. The chain couples TRBV10-3 to TRBJ2-2, with TRBD2 identical over 10 bases. V shed 4 bases and J 2 bases; nucleotides not matched to a gene: 1. The CDR3 sequence is 15 residues long. The germline gives CDR1 ENHRY, CDR2 SYGVKD. CDR3 sequence: CAISGTSGNTGELFF. In DNA, the CDR3 is TGTGCCATCAGTGGGACTAGCGGTAACACCGGGGAGCTGTTTTTT.

The chain combines TRBV30 with TRBJ2-3, with a weak D call TRBD2 (5 bases). The CDR3 totals 11 residues. Germline V CDR1 and CDR2: GTSNPN, SVGIG (reference sequence). V was cut by 3 bases and J by 11 bases, with 12 bases left in between. For the CDR3, the DNA is TGTGCCTGGAGGGTCAACGGACTGCAGTATTTT. Translation gives CAWRVNGLQYF.

J is TRBJ2-5 and V is TRBV5-4; 8 positions match TRBD1. Losses at the gene ends were 3 bases for V and 5 bases for J; bases not matched to a gene: 9. The CDR3 sequence is 15 residues long. Germline CDR1 reads SGHNT; CDR2 reads YYREEE (reference sequence). As DNA, the CDR3 is TGTGCCAGCAGCTCGTGGACAGGGCTGTTGGAGACCCAGTACTTC. Translated: CASSSWTGLLETQYF.

V and J are TRBV6-5 and TRBJ2-7; 9 bases line up with TRBD1. Germline V gives CDR1 MNHEY, CDR2 SVGAGI. V shed 4 bases, J shed 5 bases, and the junction held 9 bases outside the gene matches. The CDR3 length is 15 residues. In nucleotides, the CDR3 is TGTGCCAGCAGTTCCTCGGGGACAGGGAAAAACGAGCAGTACTTC. Translating gives CASSSSGTGKNEQYF.

The rearrangement uses TRBV6-1 and TRBJ2-1, with D hard to call. Germline CDR1 and CDR2: MNHNS and SASEGT. Trimming stripped 6 bases from V and 0 bases from J, with 12 bases between. There are 15 residues in the CDR3. CDR3 in DNA: TGTGCCAGCAGCCCTGGTCCGCGCTCCTACAATGAGCAGTTCTTC. This translates into CASSPGPRSYNEQFF.

The chain is built from TRBV18 and TRBJ1-5; no definite D call. The ends were cut back, 2 bases at V and 6 bases at J, with 17 bases in the middle. Looked up from germline, CDR1 is KGHSH and CDR2 is LQKENI. The CDR3 loop spans 16 amino acids. The CDR3 sequence is CASSPMSAAGGQPQHF. CDR3 bases: TGTGCCAGCTCACCAATGTCAGCGGCAGGTGGTCAGCCCCAGCATTTT.

This chain connects TRBV9 to TRBJ2-7; perhaps D is TRBD1 or TRBD2 (5 bases each). The ends were cut back, 0 bases at V and 0 bases at J, with 10 bases in the middle. Germline V gene data show CDR1 as SGDLS and CDR2 as YYNGEE. There are 15 residues in the CDR3. This CDR3 reads CASSVAPGPSYEQYF. The CDR3 bases are TGTGCCAGCAGCGTAGCGCCGGGACCCTCCTACGAGCAGTACTTC. The full variable domain, completed using reference TRBV9 and TRBJ2-7, is DSGVTQTPKHLITATGQRVTLRCSPRSGDLSVYWYQQSLDQGLQFLIQYYNGEERAKGNILERFSAQQFPDLHSELNLSSLELGDSALYFCASSVAPGPSYEQYFGPGTRLTVT.

The CDR3 DNA reads as TGTGCCAGCAGCTTAGAGCCTAGCGGGCCCGAGCAGTACTTC. Translating gives CASSLEPSGPEQYF. This chain joins TRBV7-8 and TRBJ2-7; 8 bases align to TRBD2. This CDR3 has 14 amino acids. V was pared by 1 base and J by 6 bases, with 5 bases of the junction left unmatched. From germline, CDR1 is SGHVS and CDR2 FQNEAQ. Full variable domain (remainder filled in from reference TRBV7-8 and TRBJ2-7): GAGVSQSPRYKVAKRGQDVALRCDPISGHVSLFWYQQALGQGPEFLTYFQNEAQLDKSGLPSDRFFAERPEGSVSTLKIQRTQQEDSAVYLCASSLEPSGPEQYFGPGTRLTVT.

The chain couples TRBV6-1 to TRBJ2-3, with D hard to call. From germline, CDR1 is MNHNS and CDR2 SASEGT. V was cut by 8 bases and J by 4 bases, with 10 bases left in between. The CDR3 length is 12 residues. CDR3 amino acids: CASGGVADTQYF. CDR3 sequence (DNA): TGTGCCAGCGGTGGGGTTGCAGATACGCAGTATTTT.

The rearrangement links TRBV7-9 to TRBJ1-5; no reliable D call. Deletions cut 1 base from V and 13 bases from J, with 11 bases between. Germline CDR1 is SEHNR and CDR2 is FQNEAQ (reference sequence). There are 12 residues in the CDR3. The CDR3 is CASSLDESLQHF. CDR3 nucleotide sequence: TGTGCCAGCAGCTTAGATGAGAGTCTGCAGCATTTT.

This chain uses TRBV18 with TRBJ1-5; D is undetermined. V was cut by 0 bases and J by 2 bases, with 11 bases left in between. Germline-derived CDR1 and CDR2 are KGHSH and LQKENI. The CDR3 is 16 residues long. CDR3 nucleotides: TGTGCCAGCTCACCACCGTCCGTGGGAGGCAATCAGCCCCAGCATTTT. Amino acid sequence: CASSPPSVGGNQPQHF.

The CDR3 spells CASSPPPWPSGNQPQHF. CDR3 DNA: TGTGCCAGCTCACCACCCCCTTGGCCCTCTGGGAATCAGCCCCAGCATTTT. This chain links TRBV18 with TRBJ1-5; D call uncertain. The CDR3 runs to 17 residues. The V end was cut by 0 bases, the J end by 4 bases, with 16 bases between. The germline V gene has CDR1 KGHSH and CDR2 LQKENI.

Concerning this clone: The same CDR3 is also encoded by other DNA sequences in this sample. V gene TRBV4-1 combines with J gene TRBJ2-3; D is undetermined. CDR1 and CDR2 (germline): MGHRA, YSYEKL. This CDR3 has 14 amino acids. V lost 4 bases and J 0 bases, leaving 8 bases between the germline ends. The CDR3 DNA is TGCGCCAGCAGCCCCGGCCTAAGCACAGATACGCAGTATTTT. Translation gives CASSPGLSTDTQYF.

The chain's CDR3 is CASSIVAQNSPLHF. CDR3 bases: TGTGCCAGTAGTATAGTGGCGCAGAATTCACCCCTCCACTTT. The chain joins TRBV19 to TRBJ1-6, with unresolved D. Trimming removed 1 base from V and 7 bases from J, with 8 bases in between. Germline assignment: CDR1 LNHDA and CDR2 SQIVND (reference sequence). This CDR3 is 14 amino acids long.

Concerning this clone itself: Other DNA sequences from this sample encode an identical CDR3 as well. The V and J genes are TRBV5-1 and TRBJ1-3, with TRBD1 identical over 7 bases. From germline, CDR1 is SGHRS and CDR2 YFSETQ. The CDR3 totals 13 residues. After removal of 5 bases from V and 3 bases from J, the junction contained 2 bases not matched to a gene. CDR3 sequence: CASSRDSGNTIYF. CDR3 nucleotide sequence: TGCGCCAGCAGTAGGGACAGTGGAAACACCATATATTTT.

The rearrangement uses TRBV4-1 and TRBJ1-2, with 10 bases aligning to TRBD1. Trimming removed 5 bases from V and 7 bases from J; junction bases left unmatched: 10. Germline CDR1 and CDR2: MGHRA and YSYEKL. The CDR3 runs 15 residues. The CDR3, as DNA: TGCGCCAGCAGCGAGTCGGGACAGGGGAAGCGTGGCTACACCTTC. This translates into CASSESGQGKRGYTF.

This rearrangement joins TRBV19 to TRBJ1-4; TRBD1 matches 11 bases. The CDR3 has 14 residues. The germline V gene encodes CDR1 LNHDA and CDR2 SQIVND (reference sequence). The J segment lost 7 bases and the V segment lost 7 bases, leaving 5 bases of the junction unmatched. CDR3: CASTWTGGGEKLFF. For the CDR3, the DNA is TGTGCCAGTACTTGGACAGGGGGCGGTGAAAAACTGTTTTTT.

The CDR3 DNA reads TGTGCCAGTAGTCCCGAGAGGGACCGTAACACTGAAGCTTTCTTT. Translated, it gives CASSPERDRNTEAFF. The chain couples TRBV19 to TRBJ1-1; maybe TRBD1 (5 bases). Trimming cost V 5 bases and J 2 bases, with 15 bases left between them. The germline V gene encodes CDR1 LNHDA and CDR2 SQIVND (reference sequence). CDR3 size: 15 residues.

The chain combines TRBV7-9 with TRBJ2-5; 10 nucleotides match TRBD2. Germline assignment: CDR1 SEHNR and CDR2 FQNEAQ (reference sequence). The CDR3 spans 18 residues. Trimming at V came to 5 bases and at J to 2 bases, leaving 14 bases not matched to a gene. The CDR3, as DNA: TGTGCCAGCAGCCCCCGAGGGTGGACTAGCGGAGGACAAGAGACCCAGTACTTC. Its translation is CASSPRGWTSGGQETQYF. Together with reference TRBV7-9 and TRBJ2-5, the CDR3 gives the full variable domain: DTGVSQNPRHKITKRGQNVTFRCDPISEHNRLYWYRQTLGQGPEFLTYFQNEAQLEKSRLLSDRFSAERPKGSFSTLEIQRTEQGDSAMYLCASSPRGWTSGGQETQYFGPGTRLLVL.

The genes are TRBV7-9 and TRBJ2-7; D gene uncertain. Germline V gene data show CDR1 as SEHNR and CDR2 as FQNEAQ (reference sequence). V was cut by 5 bases and J by 2 bases, with 10 bases left in between. The CDR3 sequence is 13 residues long. CDR3: CASSLGAPYEQYF. DNA for the CDR3: TGTGCCAGCAGCCTCGGAGCCCCCTACGAGCAGTACTTC.

This chain uses TRBV18 with TRBJ2-5; no clear D gene. Near its end, the DNA agrees better with TRBJ2-7, so the J call may be wrong. The CDR3 totals 13 residues. Germline V gives CDR1 KGHSH, CDR2 LQKENI. This chain's CDR3 is CASSPQSGYEQYF. The CDR3 nucleotides read TGTGCCAGCTCACCACAGAGTGGTTACGAGCAGTACTTC.

The chain combines TRBV11-2 with TRBJ1-4, with D uncertain. The CDR3 covers 14 residues. V was trimmed by 5 bases and J by 7 bases, leaving 14 bases between them. Germline V CDR1 and CDR2: SGHAT, FQNNGV. The CDR3 DNA follows: TGTGCCAGCAGCCCCCAGCCGACGGGTGAAAAACTGTTTTTT. This sequence encodes CASSPQPTGEKLFF.

The chain uses TRBV5-1 and TRBJ2-5; 16 positions match TRBD2. This CDR3 is built from 17 residues. The germline V gene encodes CDR1 SGHRS and CDR2 YFSETQ. V was clipped by 4 bases and J by 8 bases; unmatched bases: 11. Here the CDR3 reads CASSVGTSGRARDTQYF. In DNA, the CDR3 is TGCGCCAGCAGCGTGGGGACTAGCGGGAGGGCCCGAGATACCCAGTACTTC. Based on the CDR3 plus reference TRBV5-1 and TRBJ2-5, the full variable domain is KAGVTQTPRYLIKTRGQQVTLSCSPISGHRSVSWYQQTPGQGLQFLFEYFSETQRNKGNFPGRFSGRQFSNSRSEMNVSTLELGDSALYLCASSVGTSGRARDTQYFGPGTRLLVL.

The chain uses TRBV30 and TRBJ2-5, with D uncertain. Germline CDR1 and CDR2: GTSNPN and SVGIG (reference sequence). The CDR3 loop spans 12 amino acids. V was trimmed by 3 bases and J by 10 bases, leaving 15 bases between them. The CDR3 coding sequence is TGTGCCTGGAGCACCCTCCCCGGGTACCAGTACTTC. Encoded protein: CAWSTLPGYQYF.

The chain is built from TRBV28 and TRBJ2-5; 12 nucleotides agree with TRBD1. Unmatched junction bases numbered 10, after V lost 4 bases and J lost 4 bases. Germline V gene sequence: CDR1 MDHEN, CDR2 SYDVKM. The CDR3 covers 17 residues. In nucleotides, the CDR3 is TGTGCCAGCAGTTCTAACTCGGGACAGGGGGCTTTAGAGACCCAGTACTTC. This gives the protein CASSSNSGQGALETQYF.

This chain joins TRBV10-3 and TRBJ2-2; a possible D gene is TRBD1 (5 bases). Germline V gene lookup returns CDR1 ENHRY and CDR2 SYGVKD. Between the trimmed V and J ends, which lost 4 bases and 7 bases, there was a span of 10 bases. This CDR3 is built from 13 residues. The chain's CDR3 is CAISVGQVGELFF. CDR3 coding DNA: TGTGCCATCAGTGTGGGGCAGGTCGGGGAGCTGTTTTTT.

The chain couples TRBV19 to TRBJ2-7, with a possible D match to TRBD1 (5 bases). V was shortened by 4 bases and J by 3 bases, with 13 bases between the two germline ends. The CDR3 spans 14 residues. Germline-derived CDR1 and CDR2 are LNHDA and SQIVND (reference sequence). CDR3 DNA: TGTGCCAGTAGTAAATCAAGGGGAAACTACGAGCAGTACTTC. It specifies CASSKSRGNYEQYF. The variable domain in full, with the rest retrieved from reference TRBV19 and TRBJ2-7, is DGGITQSPKYLFRKEGQNVTLSCEQNLNHDAMYWYRQDPGQGLRLIYYSQIVNDFQKGDIAEGYSVSREKKESFPLTVTSAQKNPTAFYLCASSKSRGNYEQYFGPGTRLTVT.